The clone carrying this T cell receptor (beta chain) has ten or more counts. This specimen belongs to a study of T-cell reconstitution after alpha-beta-depleted transplantation in children. Trimming left V 4 bases short and J 5 bases short, with 8 bases between. Germline CDR1 reads PRHDT; CDR2 reads FYEKMQ (reference sequence). The CDR3 covers 12 residues. As it was prepared, the TCRbeta library received unique molecular identifiers. Each CDR3 protein gets one entry after TCRdb re-called the PCR reads with MiXCR. The sample records hundreds of thousands of distinct CDR3 sequences, roughly an eighth being singletons.

The sequence was obtained from a human donor who donated a stem cell graft to a child with combined immunodeficiency. The chain combines TRBV13 with TRBJ1-2; TRBD1 is a possible D gene (5 bases). This specimen was PBMCs from the stem cell graft donor, taken from the stem cell graft. The CDR3 is CASSSRQYGYTF. The CDR3 DNA follows: TGTGCCAGCAGCTCGAGACAGTATGGCTACACCTTC.